This T cell receptor (beta chain) was recovered during a study of CD8+CD57+ T cells in acquired aplastic anemia. For the study at large: Sorted CD4+ and CD8+ cell DNA averaged around 3 ug.

The CDR3 loop spans 13 amino acids. Germline CDR1 is SGHRS and CDR2 is YFSETQ. Trimming removed 4 bases from V and 5 bases from J, with 13 bases in between. Points from the study as a whole: Between the patient and control groups, CD8+ Simpson's diversity did not differ significantly. Around 27 sequences, all CD8+ CDR3, were shared between patients and controls.

Profiling that covered TCR beta VDJ and CDR3 relied on genomic DNA as its template. MiXCR, applied by TCRdb to the reads, yields one record per CDR3 protein. The sample yields about 220,000 distinct CDR3 sequences, around half seen once. This clonotype has a handful of counts. Its antigen is unidentified. Patients selected for sequencing had displayed CD8+CD57+ cell expansion by flow cytometry. The sample consisted of sorted CD4+, CD8+, or CD8+CD57+ T cells (not recorded which) from PBMCs. This receptor was obtained from a human donor with aplastic anemia. The chain recombines TRBV5-1 with TRBJ2-7; D is possibly TRBD1 (6 bases). The CDR3 spells CASSVQGEHEQYF. CDR3 coding DNA: TGCGCCAGCAGCGTACAGGGAGAGCACGAGCAGTACTTC. The full variable domain, rest sourced from reference TRBV5-1 and TRBJ2-7, is KAGVTQTPRYLIKTRGQQVTLSCSPISGHRSVSWYQQTPGQGLQFLFEYFSETQRNKGNFPGRFSGRQFSNSRSEMNVSTLELGDSALYLCASSVQGEHEQYFGPGTRLTVT.